This T cell receptor (beta chain) was documented in a study of blood T cell repertoires in COVID-19. In the study overall: COVID-19 samples collected from the United States, Italy and Spain covered acute and convalescent phases.

This clone occurred a few times. Germline CDR1 SGHNT, CDR2 YENEEA. V shed 5 bases and J shed 6 bases, with 11 bases lying between them. The CDR3 totals 13 residues. Sequenced by immunoSEQ multiplex PCR; TCRdb stores in-frame clones only, minus some. The sample has over 100,000 clones; 82% are singletons. This sequence originates from a man aged 55 to 70 with acute or convalescent COVID-19. The sequenced sample was peripheral blood. The J gene is TRBJ1-5, the V gene TRBV11-3; D perhaps matches TRBD1 (5 bases). DNA for the CDR3: TGTGCCAGCAGCCTAAGCAGGGTTCAGCCCCAGCATTTT. Translating it yields CASSLSRVQPQHF.